This T cell receptor (beta chain) appears in the sequencing data of a study of blood T cell repertoires in COVID-19. Measured with immunoSEQ multiplex PCR; TCRdb has only the in-frame clones, and not every one. The sample carries 300,000 to 400,000 clones, 75% to 90% recorded once. CDR1 and CDR2 from the germline V gene are LNHDA and SQIVND (reference sequence). This CDR3 has 13 residues. The ends lost 3 bases at V and 3 bases at J; junction bases unmatched: 1. As regards this clone: Other DNA variants within this sample encode the same CDR3.

Seattle enrolled patients during active infection and tracked them longitudinally. This chain links TRBV19 with TRBJ2-7; 8 positions match TRBD1. The receptor was isolated from a woman under 40 with COVID-19, enrolled during active disease. Sample: peripheral blood. The DNA of the CDR3 is TGTGCCAGTAGTATCGACAGGGGCTACGAGCAGTACTTC. It is translated as CASSIDRGYEQYF.